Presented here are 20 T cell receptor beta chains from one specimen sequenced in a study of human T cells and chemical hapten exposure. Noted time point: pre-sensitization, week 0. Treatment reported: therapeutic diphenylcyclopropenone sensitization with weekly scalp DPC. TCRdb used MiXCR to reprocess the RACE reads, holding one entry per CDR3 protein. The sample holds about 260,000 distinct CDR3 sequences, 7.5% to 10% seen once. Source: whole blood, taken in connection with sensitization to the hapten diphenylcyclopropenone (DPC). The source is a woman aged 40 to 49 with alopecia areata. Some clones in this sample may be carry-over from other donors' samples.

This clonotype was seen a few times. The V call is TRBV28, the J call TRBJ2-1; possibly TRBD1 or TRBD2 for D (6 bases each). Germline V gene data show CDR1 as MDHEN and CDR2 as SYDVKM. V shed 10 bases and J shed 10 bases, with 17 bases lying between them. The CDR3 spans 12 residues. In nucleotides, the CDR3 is TGTGCCACCCGACTAGGAGGGGGGGAGCAGTTCTTC. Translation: CATRLGGGEQFF.

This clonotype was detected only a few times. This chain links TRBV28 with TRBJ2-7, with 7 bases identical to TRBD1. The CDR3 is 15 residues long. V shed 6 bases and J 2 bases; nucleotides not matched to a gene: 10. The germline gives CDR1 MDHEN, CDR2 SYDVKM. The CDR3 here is CASSEQGQPPYEQYF. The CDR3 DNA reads TGTGCCAGCAGCGAACAGGGGCAGCCTCCCTACGAGCAGTACTTC.

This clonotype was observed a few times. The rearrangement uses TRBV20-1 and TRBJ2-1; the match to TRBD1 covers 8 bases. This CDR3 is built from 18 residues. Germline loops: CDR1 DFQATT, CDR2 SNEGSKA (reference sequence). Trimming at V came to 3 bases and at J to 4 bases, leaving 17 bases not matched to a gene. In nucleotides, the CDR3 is TGCAGTGCTAGGACCGGGACAGGTTTGCTAGCGACATACAATGAGCAGTTCTTC. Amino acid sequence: CSARTGTGLLATYNEQFF.

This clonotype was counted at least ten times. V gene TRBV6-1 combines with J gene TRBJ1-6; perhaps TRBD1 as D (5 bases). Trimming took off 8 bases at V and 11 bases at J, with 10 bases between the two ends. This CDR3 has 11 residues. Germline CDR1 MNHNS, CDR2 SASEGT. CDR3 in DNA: TGTGCCAGCTTTGGGGGAACACCCCTCCACTTT. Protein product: CASFGGTPLHF.

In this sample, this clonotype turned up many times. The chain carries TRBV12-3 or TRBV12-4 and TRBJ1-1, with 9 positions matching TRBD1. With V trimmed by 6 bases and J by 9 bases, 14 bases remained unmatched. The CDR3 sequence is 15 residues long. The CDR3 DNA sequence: TGTGCCAGCAGCCGACCCACAGGGGGCGTACCTAAAGCTTTCTTT. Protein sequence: CASSRPTGGVPKAFF.

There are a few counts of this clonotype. The CDR3 spells CASSLAGPPLIEQFF. Written as DNA, the CDR3 is TGTGCCAGCAGCTTAGCGGGACCACCGCTAATAGAGCAGTTCTTC. This chain joins TRBV11-2 and TRBJ2-1; D may match TRBD1 or TRBD2 (5 bases each). CDR3 size: 15 residues. V lost 1 base to trimming and J lost 10 bases, with 17 bases between them. CDR1 and CDR2 from the germline V gene are SGHAT and FQNNGV.

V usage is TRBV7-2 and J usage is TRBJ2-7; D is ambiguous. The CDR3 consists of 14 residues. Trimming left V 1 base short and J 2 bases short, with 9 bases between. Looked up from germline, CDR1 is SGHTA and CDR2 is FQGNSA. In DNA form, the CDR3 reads TGTGCCAGCAGCTTAGTAGGAGCGCCCTACGAGCAGTACTTC. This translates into CASSLVGAPYEQYF.

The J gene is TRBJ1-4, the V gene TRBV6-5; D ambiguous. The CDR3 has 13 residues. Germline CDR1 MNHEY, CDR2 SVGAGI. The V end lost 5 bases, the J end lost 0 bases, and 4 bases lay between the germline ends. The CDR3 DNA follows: TGTGCCAGCAGTCAGACAACTAATGAAAAACTGTTTTTT. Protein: CASSQTTNEKLFF.

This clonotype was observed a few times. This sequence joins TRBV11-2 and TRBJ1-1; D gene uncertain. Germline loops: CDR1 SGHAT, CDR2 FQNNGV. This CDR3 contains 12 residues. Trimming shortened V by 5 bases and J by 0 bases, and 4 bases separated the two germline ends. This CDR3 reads CASSGMNTEAFF. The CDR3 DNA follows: TGTGCCAGCAGCGGGATGAACACTGAAGCTTTCTTT.

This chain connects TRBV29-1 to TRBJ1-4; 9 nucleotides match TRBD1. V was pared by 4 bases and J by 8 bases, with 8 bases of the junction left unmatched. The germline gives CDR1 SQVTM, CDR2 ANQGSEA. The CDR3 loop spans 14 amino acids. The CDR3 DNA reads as TGCAGCGTTGGTCCGGGACAGGGTACCGAAAAACTGTTTTTT. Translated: CSVGPGQGTEKLFF.

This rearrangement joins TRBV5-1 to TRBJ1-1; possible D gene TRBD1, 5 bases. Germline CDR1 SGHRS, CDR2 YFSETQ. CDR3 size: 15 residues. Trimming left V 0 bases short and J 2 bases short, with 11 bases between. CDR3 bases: TGCGCCAGCAGCTTGGCCGGGGCTGGAAACACTGAAGCTTTCTTT. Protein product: CASSLAGAGNTEAFF. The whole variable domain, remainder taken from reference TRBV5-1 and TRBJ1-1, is KAGVTQTPRYLIKTRGQQVTLSCSPISGHRSVSWYQQTPGQGLQFLFEYFSETQRNKGNFPGRFSGRQFSNSRSEMNVSTLELGDSALYLCASSLAGAGNTEAFFGQGTRLTVV.

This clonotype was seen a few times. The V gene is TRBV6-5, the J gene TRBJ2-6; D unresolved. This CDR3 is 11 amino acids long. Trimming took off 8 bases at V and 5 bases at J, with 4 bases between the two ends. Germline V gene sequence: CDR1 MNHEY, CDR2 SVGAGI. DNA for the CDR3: TGTGCCAGCGGACGGGCCAACGTCCTGACTTTC. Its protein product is CASGRANVLTF.

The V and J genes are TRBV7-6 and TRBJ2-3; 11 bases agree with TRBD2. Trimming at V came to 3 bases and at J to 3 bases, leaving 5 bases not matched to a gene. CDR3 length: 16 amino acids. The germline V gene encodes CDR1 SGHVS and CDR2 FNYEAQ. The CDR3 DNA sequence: TGTGCCAGCAGCTTGGCGACTAGCGGGACTACAGATACGCAGTATTTT. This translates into CASSLATSGTTDTQYF.

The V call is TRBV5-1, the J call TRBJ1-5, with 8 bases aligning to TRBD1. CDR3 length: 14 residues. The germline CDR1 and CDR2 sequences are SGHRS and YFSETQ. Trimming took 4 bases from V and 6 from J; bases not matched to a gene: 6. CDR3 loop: CASSTGQGSQPQHF. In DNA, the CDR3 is TGCGCCAGCAGCACCGGACAGGGAAGTCAGCCCCAGCATTTT.

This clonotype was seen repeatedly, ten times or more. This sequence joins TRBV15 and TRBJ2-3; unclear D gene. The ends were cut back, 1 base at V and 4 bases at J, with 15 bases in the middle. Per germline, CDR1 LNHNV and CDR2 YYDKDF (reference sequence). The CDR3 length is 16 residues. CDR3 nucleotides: TGTGCCACCAGCAGAGGGACCGGAGCGATCGCAGATACGCAGTATTTT. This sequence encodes CATSRGTGAIADTQYF.

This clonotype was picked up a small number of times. The CDR3 DNA reads TGTGCCAGCAGTGAAGTCGGGACCTACGGGGATCAGCCCCAGCATTTT. Its translation is CASSEVGTYGDQPQHF. This chain uses TRBV6-1 with TRBJ1-5; D might be TRBD1 (5 bases). Germline V gene lookup returns CDR1 MNHNS and CDR2 SASEGT. Trimming removed 1 base at V and 5 bases at J, with 15 bases between. The CDR3 consists of 16 residues.

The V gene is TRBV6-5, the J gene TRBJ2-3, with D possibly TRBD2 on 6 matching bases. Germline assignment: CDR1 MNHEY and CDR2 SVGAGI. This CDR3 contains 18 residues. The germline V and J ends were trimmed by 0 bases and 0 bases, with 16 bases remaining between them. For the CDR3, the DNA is TGTGCCAGCAGTTACTCGAAGGCGACCGGGACTAGCACAGATACGCAGTATTTT. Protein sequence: CASSYSKATGTSTDTQYF.

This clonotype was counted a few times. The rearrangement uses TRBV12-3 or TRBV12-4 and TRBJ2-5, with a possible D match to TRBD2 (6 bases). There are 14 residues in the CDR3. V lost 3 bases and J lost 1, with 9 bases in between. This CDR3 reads CASSFRTTQETQYF. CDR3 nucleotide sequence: TGTGCCAGCAGTTTTAGGACTACCCAAGAGACCCAGTACTTC.

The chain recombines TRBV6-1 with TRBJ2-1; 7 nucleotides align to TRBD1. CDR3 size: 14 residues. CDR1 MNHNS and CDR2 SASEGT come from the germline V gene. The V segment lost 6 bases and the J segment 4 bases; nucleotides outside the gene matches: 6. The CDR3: CASRDRSPYNEQFF. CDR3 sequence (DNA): TGTGCCAGCAGGGACAGGTCGCCATACAATGAGCAGTTCTTC.

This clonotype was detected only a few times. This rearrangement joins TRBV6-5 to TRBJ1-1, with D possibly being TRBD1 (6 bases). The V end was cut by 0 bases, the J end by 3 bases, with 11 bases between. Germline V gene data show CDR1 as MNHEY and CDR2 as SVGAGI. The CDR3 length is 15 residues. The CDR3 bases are TGTGCCAGCAGTTACTCACGAACAGGGTACACTGAAGCTTTCTTT. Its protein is CASSYSRTGYTEAFF.